This section outlines one T cell receptor (beta chain) sequence together with its context. Its antigen is still unknown. Base-call qualities are not available, and no considerably larger clone is one nucleotide away. Library preparation used the immunoSEQ multiplex PCR assay. The original pipeline was this. A statistical classification framework was developed to diagnose cytomegalovirus status using the catalog of TCR beta chain sequences. TCRdb took this table from immuneACCESS and kept in-frame rearrangements with V and J called. Such tables lack part of the clones; where checked against another copy, unresolved V genes explain under half of the gap, and the rest is unexplained. For V, J and clone size, that table is used; D and trimming come from the DNA. The sample data list approximately 280,000 clones, and more than 75% of these were observed just once. The top ten clones comprise around 0.9% of the sample.

Donors formed part of the validation cohort, which comprised 120 subjects and was distinct from the first cohort of some 700 subjects. Trimming leaves V shorter by 4 bases and J shorter by 3 bases, with the junction holding 7 bases beyond the gene matches. Measured from the cysteine to the phenylalanine, the CDR3 is 15 residues long. Only the CDR3 region is kept as DNA, spanning 45 bases read in frame from base 1. The germline V gene gives CDR1 as SGHRS and CDR2 as YFSETQ. This specimen comes from a study of cytomegalovirus exposure and HLA in healthy donors listed by TCRdb under 2017. About the full investigation: The 500 to 800 repertoires of the first cohort and the roughly 110 validation repertoires were produced on the same platform, according to a later analysis. The study was designed to test whether signatures of past pathogen exposure could be identified by cataloging public T cell receptors. Besides the first cohort of more than 650 subjects, a separate validation cohort made up of roughly 130 different subjects was used. To predict cytomegalovirus infection status, the study brought together high-throughput TCR immunosequencing, statistical association of individual TCRs with disease status, and machine learning.

Results the study describes overall, beyond this receptor: The validation cohort had no HLA typing available for a later analysis, so co-occurrence within that cohort was assessed over all 120 or so repertoires. Three of the identified cytomegalovirus-associated TCR beta chains were confirmed in vitro to be specific for cytomegalovirus antigens. The classifier was reported to diagnose cytomegalovirus status with high specificity and sensitivity in both the original cohort and the validation cohort. The authors suggested that the approach could potentially be extended to other disease states and immunological phenotypes. A later analysis found that TCRs clustered in the first cohort also tended to co-occur in the roughly 120 validation repertoires, with approximately 95% of cluster scores above 0. Most TCR sequences were observed very rarely across donors, whereas some public TCRs were present in many individuals. A total of roughly 160 TCR beta chains were listed by the study as associated with cytomegalovirus.

The sample was PBMCs. This TCR derives from a young woman in good health and CMV-seronegative. The chain joins TRBV5-1 to TRBJ1-2; 9 nucleotides in the junction match TRBD1. Read as DNA, the sequence is TGCGCCAGCAGCGGGACAGGGTTGATGGACTATGGCTACACCTTC. Translated, it reads CASSGTGLMDYGYTF.